This entry lists 30 T cell receptor beta chains sequenced from one sample in a study of T cell responses to AZD1222 COVID-19 vaccine. Clones were sequenced by immunoSEQ multiplex PCR, and TCRdb holds only the in-frame ones, with some missing. The sample yields about 200,000 clones, just over 90% seen once. The source was peripheral blood, collected 28 days after the second dose of the MenACWY control vaccine. The origin of the receptors is an adult who received the MenACWY meningococcal vaccine as a control.

The rearrangement links TRBV24-1 to TRBJ2-1; 12 positions match TRBD1. Germline V lookup: CDR1 KGHDR, CDR2 SFDVKD. The junction had 7 bases not matched to a gene; V was cut back by 6 bases and J by 8 bases. The CDR3 covers 15 residues. The CDR3 region has the DNA TGTGCCACCAGTTTTATGGGGACAGGGGGCCATGAGCAGTTCTTC. Protein sequence: CATSFMGTGGHEQFF.

The rearrangement uses TRBV15 and TRBJ2-3; D not resolved. Trimming cost V 4 bases and J 5 bases, with 7 bases left between them. The CDR3 runs 12 residues. Germline V gives CDR1 LNHNV, CDR2 YYDKDF (reference sequence). CDR3: CATSKLQDTQYF. The DNA for the CDR3 is TGTGCCACCAGCAAGCTCCAAGATACGCAGTATTTT.

CDR3 in amino acids: CASTLSGSGANVLTF. Written as DNA, the CDR3 is TGTGCCAGTACTCTAAGCGGATCTGGGGCCAACGTCCTGACTTTC. This chain links TRBV19 with TRBJ2-6; D is possibly TRBD2 (5 bases). V was shortened by 7 bases and J by 1 base, with 11 bases between the two germline ends. Germline CDR1 LNHDA, CDR2 SQIVND (reference sequence). The CDR3 contains 15 residues. Full variable domain (rest looked up from reference TRBV19 and TRBJ2-6): DGGITQSPKYLFRKEGQNVTLSCEQNLNHDAMYWYRQDPGQGLRLIYYSQIVNDFQKGDIAEGYSVSREKKESFPLTVTSAQKNPTAFYLCASTLSGSGANVLTFGAGSRLTVL.

This clone was seen only once. The V gene is TRBV7-9, the J gene TRBJ2-6; D call uncertain. V was pared by 1 base and J by 1 base, with 2 bases between. Germline CDR1 is SEHNR and CDR2 is FQNEAQ (reference sequence). The CDR3 length is 14 residues. CDR3 DNA sequence: TGTGCCAGCAGCTTAGAGTCTGGGGCCAACGTCCTGACTTTC. Residues: CASSLESGANVLTF.

The chain couples TRBV19 to TRBJ1-2; the D gene is possibly TRBD1 (5 bases). The CDR3 runs to 14 residues. Germline V gene lookup returns CDR1 LNHDA and CDR2 SQIVND (reference sequence). V was clipped by 3 bases and J by 2 bases, with 10 bases between them. CDR3 protein: CASSIQGENYGYTF. DNA of the CDR3: TGTGCCAGTAGTATTCAGGGAGAAAACTATGGCTACACCTTC.

This chain connects TRBV6-5 to TRBJ1-4, with 8 bases that match TRBD1. Unmatched junction bases numbered 9, after V lost 5 bases and J lost 7 bases. This CDR3 region has 15 residues. Per the germline V gene, CDR1 is MNHEY and CDR2 is SVGAGI. CDR3 coding DNA: TGTGCCAGCAGTCCACCCGGACAGGGTGGTGAAAAACTGTTTTTT. This translates into CASSPPGQGGEKLFF.

CDR3 sequence reads: CASSSGNTIYF. As DNA, the CDR3 is TGTGCCAGCTCTTCTGGAAACACCATATATTTT. The V gene is TRBV2, the J gene TRBJ1-3; D call uncertain. The germline CDR1 and CDR2 sequences are SNHLY and FYNNEI. Trimming stripped 8 bases from V and 1 base from J, with 3 bases between. The CDR3 spans 11 residues.

The chain uses TRBV4-3 and TRBJ1-2; D ambiguous. V lost 4 bases and J 2 bases, leaving 11 bases between the germline ends. The germline V gene encodes CDR1 LGHNA and CDR2 YSLEER. The CDR3 length is 14 residues. The CDR3 loop is CASSLQATNYGYTF. The CDR3, as DNA: TGCGCCAGCAGCCTCCAGGCTACCAACTATGGCTACACCTTC.

The chain uses TRBV30 and TRBJ2-7, with 9 bases fitting TRBD1. CDR1 and CDR2 (germline): GTSNPN, SVGIG (reference sequence). V was clipped by 3 bases and J by 6 bases; unmatched bases: 6. The CDR3 sequence is 13 residues long. The CDR3: CAWSRTGEGEQYF. CDR3 bases: TGTGCCTGGAGCCGGACAGGGGAGGGCGAGCAGTACTTC.

The rearrangement uses TRBV28 and TRBJ2-3; D gene unclear. The CDR3 contains 16 residues. The germline V and J ends were trimmed by 5 bases and 2 bases, with 17 bases remaining between them. Per the germline V gene, CDR1 is MDHEN and CDR2 is SYDVKM. The CDR3 sequence is CASSPNGPAFTDTQYF. In DNA form, the CDR3 reads TGTGCCAGCAGTCCCAACGGCCCGGCCTTCACAGATACGCAGTATTTT.

V and J are TRBV28 and TRBJ1-4; possibly TRBD1 for D (5 bases). V was pared by 5 bases and J by 5 bases, with 18 bases between. This CDR3 has 16 residues. The germline CDR1 and CDR2 sequences are MDHEN and SYDVKM. CDR3 amino acids: CASSPFRQGTNEKLFF. CDR3 sequence (DNA): TGTGCCAGCAGTCCCTTCAGGCAGGGAACAAATGAAAAACTGTTTTTT. Full variable domain (rest looked up from reference TRBV28 and TRBJ1-4): DVKVTQSSRYLVKRTGEKVFLECVQDMDHENMFWYRQDPGLGLRLIYFSYDVKMKEKGDIPEGYSVSREKKERFSLILESASTNQTSMYLCASSPFRQGTNEKLFFGSGTQLSVL.

The V call is TRBV14, the J call TRBJ2-2; 10 positions match TRBD1. The CDR3 has 16 residues. Germline V gives CDR1 SGHDN, CDR2 FVKESK. V trimming: 4 bases; J trimming: 5 bases; junction bases outside the gene matches: 7. Here the CDR3 DNA reads TGTGCCAGCAGCCTTTCCGGGACAGGGGATACCGGGGAGCTGTTTTTT. Protein sequence: CASSLSGTGDTGELFF.

The CDR3 coding sequence is TGTGCCAGCACCCCCAGCGGGAGGGGCGAGCAGTACTTC. Residues: CASTPSGRGEQYF. The V gene is TRBV27, the J gene TRBJ2-7; 10 positions agree with TRBD2. Germline lookup yields CDR1 MNHEY and CDR2 SMNVEV (reference sequence). The CDR3 extends over 13 amino acids. V lost 7 bases and J lost 6; bases outside the gene matches: 6.

On this clone: One end of the junction fails to match germline, which may point to a read error. Written as DNA, the CDR3 is TGTGCCAGCTTACCACTCTCCGGGACCTACGACGGCTACACCTTC. Its protein product is CASLPLSGTYDGYTF. This chain connects TRBV18 to TRBJ1-2; D perhaps matches TRBD1 (5 bases). The CDR3 is 15 residues long. The germline V gene encodes CDR1 KGHSH and CDR2 LQKENI.

The chain carries TRBV7-3 and TRBJ2-1; D may be TRBD2 (6 bases). Between the trimmed V and J ends, which lost 5 bases and 9 bases, there was a span of 17 bases. The CDR3 consists of 14 residues. CDR1 SGHTA and CDR2 FQGTGA come from the germline V gene. The CDR3 DNA is TGTGCCAGCAGCCCAATCGGGACTGTACGTGAGCAGTTCTTC. Translation: CASSPIGTVREQFF.

The chain recombines TRBV5-1 with TRBJ1-6, with 7 bases lining up with TRBD1. This CDR3 has 15 amino acids. The germline V gene has CDR1 SGHRS and CDR2 YFSETQ. V shed 0 bases, J shed 5 bases, and the junction held 2 bases outside the gene matches. CDR3 region: CASSLGGQNNSPLHF. As DNA, the CDR3 is TGCGCCAGCAGCTTGGGGGGACAGAATAATTCACCCCTCCACTTT.

V is TRBV7-8 and J is TRBJ1-5, with a possible D match to TRBD1 (5 bases). The CDR3 is 14 amino acids. V dropped 6 bases and J dropped 7 bases, with 16 bases sitting between them. Germline CDR1 reads SGHVS; CDR2 reads FQNEAQ. In nucleotides, the CDR3 is TGTGCCAGCAGTTGGCCGGGGGGAGGACAGCCCCAGCATTTT. This gives the protein CASSWPGGGQPQHF.

The rearrangement links TRBV7-9 to TRBJ1-6; D not resolved. Germline CDR1 reads SEHNR; CDR2 reads FQNEAQ (reference sequence). Trimming shortened V by 6 bases and J by 8 bases, and 8 bases separated the two germline ends. The CDR3 runs 12 residues. The CDR3, as DNA: TGTGCCAGCAGTCGACGGGATTCACCCCTCCACTTT. Translated, it gives CASSRRDSPLHF. The full variable domain, with the rest looked up from reference TRBV7-9 and TRBJ1-6, is DTGVSQNPRHKITKRGQNVTFRCDPISEHNRLYWYRQTLGQGPEFLTYFQNEAQLEKSRLLSDRFSAERPKGSFSTLEIQRTEQGDSAMYLCASSRRDSPLHFGNGTRLTVT.

The chain couples TRBV6-5 to TRBJ2-7, with TRBD1 as a possible D gene (6 bases). The germline CDR1 and CDR2 sequences are MNHEY and SVGAGI. This CDR3 is built from 15 residues. The V end lost 0 bases, the J end lost 0 bases, and 9 bases lay between the germline ends. The CDR3 DNA reads as TGTGCCAGCAGTTACTCGAAACAGGGCTCCTACGAGCAGTACTTC. Encoded protein: CASSYSKQGSYEQYF.

The rearrangement uses TRBV5-1 and TRBJ2-7; no firm D call. The CDR3 extends over 13 amino acids. Trimming cost V 4 bases and J 0 bases, with 8 bases left between them. Germline values: CDR1 SGHRS, CDR2 YFSETQ. The CDR3 protein is CASSGTLSYEQYF. CDR3 bases: TGCGCCAGCAGCGGAACCCTCTCCTACGAGCAGTACTTC. Full variable domain (rest looked up from reference TRBV5-1 and TRBJ2-7): KAGVTQTPRYLIKTRGQQVTLSCSPISGHRSVSWYQQTPGQGLQFLFEYFSETQRNKGNFPGRFSGRQFSNSRSEMNVSTLELGDSALYLCASSGTLSYEQYFGPGTRLTVT.

V is TRBV29-1 and J is TRBJ2-3; 9 bases are shared with TRBD2. The CDR3 runs 14 residues. Trimming took 8 bases from V and 6 from J; bases not matched to a gene: 12. Germline CDR1 SQVTM, CDR2 ANQGSEA. The DNA for the CDR3 is TGCAGCCTGTCGGAGCGGGAGGTGGGGGATACGCAGTATTTT. Protein product: CSLSEREVGDTQYF.

The rearrangement uses TRBV2 and TRBJ1-2; maybe TRBD1 (5 bases). Trimming cost V 5 bases and J 8 bases, with 21 bases left between them. The CDR3 has 15 residues. Germline V CDR1 and CDR2: SNHLY, FYNNEI. The CDR3 loop is CASSMTWDGGDGYTF. The CDR3 bases are TGTGCCAGCAGTATGACTTGGGACGGAGGAGACGGCTACACCTTC.

The rearrangement uses TRBV18 and TRBJ2-7, with D unclear. CDR3 size: 12 residues. CDR1 is KGHSH and CDR2 is LQKENI in the germline V gene. V was clipped by 3 bases and J by 3 bases, with 6 bases between them. The CDR3 DNA reads as TGTGCCAGCTCACCGGAGTTCTACGAGCAGTACTTC. It is translated as CASSPEFYEQYF.

The chain is built from TRBV7-9 and TRBJ2-3, with D unresolved. Germline CDR1 reads SEHNR; CDR2 reads FQNEAQ (reference sequence). V was clipped by 3 bases and J by 10 bases, with 5 bases between them. The CDR3 sequence is 10 residues long. This CDR3 is CASSLTPQYF. CDR3 bases: TGTGCCAGCAGCTTGACCCCGCAGTATTTT.

This clone occurred once. The CDR3 bases are TGTGCCTGGAGTGCCGGGAGGAAAACTGAAGCTTTCTTT. Its protein is CAWSAGRKTEAFF. The chain couples TRBV30 to TRBJ1-1; D remains unclear. Germline values: CDR1 GTSNPN, CDR2 SVGIG (reference sequence). The CDR3 runs 13 residues. The V gene lost 1 base and the J gene lost 5 bases, with 11 bases spanning the gap.

The V gene is TRBV2, the J gene TRBJ1-5, with TRBD1 as a possible D gene (5 bases). V was pared by 11 bases and J by 2 bases, with 13 bases between. Germline CDR1 and CDR2: SNHLY and FYNNEI. The CDR3 is 13 amino acids. Here the CDR3 DNA reads TGTGCCGCCCAAGGGGCAGGCAATCAGCCCCAGCATTTT. As protein: CAAQGAGNQPQHF.

V and J are TRBV18 and TRBJ2-7, with 7 bases that match TRBD1. The J segment lost 10 bases and the V segment lost 6 bases, leaving 15 bases of the junction unmatched. CDR1 and CDR2 (germline): KGHSH, LQKENI. This CDR3 comprises 14 residues. The CDR3 bases are TGTGCCAGCTCCCCATTTGGGGGACAGCAACTACAGTACTTC. It is translated as CASSPFGGQQLQYF.

The chain employs TRBV11-1 and TRBJ1-1, with D unclear. Germline CDR1 and CDR2: SGHAT and FQDESV (reference sequence). This CDR3 region has 14 residues. V lost 5 bases and J lost 0, with 10 bases in between. CDR3 amino acids: CASSPGRMNTEAFF. CDR3 DNA: TGTGCCAGCAGCCCTGGACGGATGAACACTGAAGCTTTCTTT.

V gene TRBV5-4 combines with J gene TRBJ2-1; the D gene is possibly TRBD1 (5 bases). V was clipped by 0 bases and J by 1 base, with 5 bases between them. CDR1 SGHNT and CDR2 YYREEE come from the germline V gene (reference sequence). The CDR3 extends over 14 amino acids. CDR3 in amino acids: CASSLGQSYNEQFF. Written as DNA, the CDR3 is TGTGCCAGCAGCTTGGGACAGTCCTACAATGAGCAGTTCTTC.

The chain uses TRBV2 and TRBJ1-6; D gene uncertain. The CDR3 contains 12 residues. Trimming removed 3 bases from V and 10 bases from J, with 7 bases in between. The germline V gene has CDR1 SNHLY and CDR2 FYNNEI. CDR3: CASSDKESPLHF. The CDR3 DNA reads as TGTGCCAGCAGTGATAAGGAGTCACCCCTCCACTTT.